This record concerns one TCR beta chain sequence. Authors' methods: The detection floor for productive clonotype frequency was 2.59 x 10-5. TCRdb's copy holds only in-frame clones and misses some; the assay was immunoSEQ multiplex PCR. The V and J calls and clone size were taken over from that table, and D and trimming were inferred from the DNA. Of under 35,000 clones listed, roughly 65% are singletons. These data are taken from a study of STAT5B mutations in CD4+ large granular lymphocyte leukemia. The CDR3 sequence is 14 residues long. The V and J ends lost 8 bases and 1 base respectively, with 12 bases between them. CDR1 and CDR2 (germline): MDHEN, SYDVKM.

The origin of this receptor is a human donor in good health. This rearrangement joins TRBV28 to TRBJ2-4; D might be TRBD2 (5 bases). The specimen sequenced was CD4+ T cells from blood buffy coats. CDR3 region: CASYSGRAKNIQYF. In DNA form, the CDR3 reads TGTGCCAGCTACTCGGGAAGGGCCAAAAACATTCAGTACTTC.